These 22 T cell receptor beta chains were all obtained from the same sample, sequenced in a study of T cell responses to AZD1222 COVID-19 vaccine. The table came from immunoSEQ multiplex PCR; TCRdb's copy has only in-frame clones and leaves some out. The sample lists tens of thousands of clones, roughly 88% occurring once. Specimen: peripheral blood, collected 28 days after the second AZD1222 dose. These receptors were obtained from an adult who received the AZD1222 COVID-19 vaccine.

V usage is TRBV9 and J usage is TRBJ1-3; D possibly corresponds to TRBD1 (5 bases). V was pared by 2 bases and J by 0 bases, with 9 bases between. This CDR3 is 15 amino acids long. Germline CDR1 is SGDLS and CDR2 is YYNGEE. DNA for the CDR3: TGTGCCAGCAGCGTGCAGGGCGACTCTGGAAACACCATATATTTT. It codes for CASSVQGDSGNTIYF. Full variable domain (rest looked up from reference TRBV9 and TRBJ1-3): DSGVTQTPKHLITATGQRVTLRCSPRSGDLSVYWYQQSLDQGLQFLIQYYNGEERAKGNILERFSAQQFPDLHSELNLSSLELGDSALYFCASSVQGDSGNTIYFGEGSWLTVV.

The CDR3 sequence: CASSYAGSGANVLTF. The CDR3 DNA reads as TGTGCCAGCAGTTACGCGGGTTCTGGGGCCAACGTCCTGACTTTC. The rearrangement joins TRBV6-5 to TRBJ2-6; D is possibly TRBD2 (5 bases). CDR1 MNHEY and CDR2 SVGAGI come from the germline V gene. The CDR3 length is 15 residues. V was trimmed by 2 bases and J by 1 base, leaving 6 bases between them.

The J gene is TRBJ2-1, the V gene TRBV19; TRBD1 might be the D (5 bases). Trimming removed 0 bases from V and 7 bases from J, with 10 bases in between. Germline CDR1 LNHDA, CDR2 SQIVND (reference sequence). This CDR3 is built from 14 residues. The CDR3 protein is CASSIDPQGNEQFF. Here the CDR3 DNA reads TGTGCCAGTAGTATAGACCCTCAGGGAAATGAGCAGTTCTTC.

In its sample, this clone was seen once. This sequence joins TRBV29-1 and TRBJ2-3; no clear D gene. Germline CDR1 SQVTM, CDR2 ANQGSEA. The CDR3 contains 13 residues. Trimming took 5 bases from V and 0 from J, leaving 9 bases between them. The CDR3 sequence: CSVQRLSTDTQYF. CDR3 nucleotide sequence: TGCAGCGTTCAACGGTTGAGCACAGATACGCAGTATTTT.

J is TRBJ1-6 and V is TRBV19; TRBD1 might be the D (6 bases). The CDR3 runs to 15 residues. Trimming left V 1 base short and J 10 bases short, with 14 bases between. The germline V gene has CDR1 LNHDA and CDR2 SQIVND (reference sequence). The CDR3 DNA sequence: TGTGCCAGTAGTATAGCTGGTGGACAGTCCTCACCCCTCCACTTT. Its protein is CASSIAGGQSSPLHF. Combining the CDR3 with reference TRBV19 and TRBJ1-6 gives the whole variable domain DGGITQSPKYLFRKEGQNVTLSCEQNLNHDAMYWYRQDPGQGLRLIYYSQIVNDFQKGDIAEGYSVSREKKESFPLTVTSAQKNPTAFYLCASSIAGGQSSPLHFGNGTRLTVT.

This CDR3 reads CASSHPPGYEQFF. CDR3 DNA: TGTGCCAGCAGCCACCCACCCGGGTATGAGCAGTTCTTC. The chain employs TRBV11-3 and TRBJ2-1; D unclear. The V gene's germline CDR1 is SGHNT and CDR2 YENEEA. The V gene lost 5 bases and the J gene lost 8 bases, with 13 bases spanning the gap. The CDR3 consists of 13 residues.

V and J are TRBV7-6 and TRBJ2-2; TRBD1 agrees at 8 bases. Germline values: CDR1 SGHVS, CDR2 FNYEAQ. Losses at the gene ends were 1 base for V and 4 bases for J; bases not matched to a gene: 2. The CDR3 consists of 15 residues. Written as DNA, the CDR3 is TGTGCCAGCAGCTTAGGGACAGGGATCACCGGGGAGCTGTTTTTT. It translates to CASSLGTGITGELFF. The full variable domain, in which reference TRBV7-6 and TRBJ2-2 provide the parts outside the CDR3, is GAGVSQSPRYKVTKRGQDVALRCDPISGHVSLYWYRQALGQGPEFLTYFNYEAQQDKSGLPNDRFSAERPEGSISTLTIQRTEQRDSAMYRCASSLGTGITGELFFGEGSRLTVL.

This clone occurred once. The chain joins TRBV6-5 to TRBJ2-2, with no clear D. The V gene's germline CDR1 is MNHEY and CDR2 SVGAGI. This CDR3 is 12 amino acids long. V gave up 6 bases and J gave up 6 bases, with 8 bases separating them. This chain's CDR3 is CASSQPAGELFF. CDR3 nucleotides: TGTGCCAGCAGCCAACCGGCCGGGGAGCTGTTTTTT.

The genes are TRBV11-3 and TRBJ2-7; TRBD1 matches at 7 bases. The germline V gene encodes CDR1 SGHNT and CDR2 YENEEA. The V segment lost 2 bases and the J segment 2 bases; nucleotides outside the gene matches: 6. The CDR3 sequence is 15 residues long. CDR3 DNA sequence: TGTGCCAGCAGCTTAAGAGGGGGCCACACCTACGAGCAGTACTTC. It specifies CASSLRGGHTYEQYF.

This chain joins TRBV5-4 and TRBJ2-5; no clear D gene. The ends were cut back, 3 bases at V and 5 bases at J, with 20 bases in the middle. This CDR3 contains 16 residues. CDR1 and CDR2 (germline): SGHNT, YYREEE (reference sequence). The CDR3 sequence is CASSSAASMRSETQYF. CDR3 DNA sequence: TGTGCCAGCAGCTCGGCGGCGTCCATGCGTTCGGAGACCCAGTACTTC.

CDR3 loop: CASSYSPSRPEQFF. In DNA, the CDR3 is TGTGCCAGCAGTTACTCGCCTAGCCGTCCTGAGCAGTTCTTC. The chain recombines TRBV6-5 with TRBJ2-1, with D possibly being TRBD2 (5 bases). The V gene's germline CDR1 is MNHEY and CDR2 SVGAGI. The CDR3 runs to 14 residues. V lost 0 bases and J lost 9, with 12 bases in between.

CDR3 protein: CASSLGQGPGSGANVLTF. Written as DNA, the CDR3 is TGTGCCAGCTCACTCGGACAGGGGCCAGGCTCTGGGGCCAACGTCCTGACTTTC. The V call is TRBV18, the J call TRBJ2-6; 9 nucleotides line up with TRBD1. The CDR3 covers 18 residues. Germline trimming cut 4 bases from V and 0 bases from J; bases unmatched to any gene: 7. The germline gives CDR1 KGHSH, CDR2 LQKENI. Full variable domain (rest looked up from reference TRBV18 and TRBJ2-6): NAGVMQNPRHLVRRRGQEARLRCSPMKGHSHVYWYRQLPEEGLKFMVYLQKENIIDESGMPKERFSAEFPKEGPSILRIQQVVRGDSAAYFCASSLGQGPGSGANVLTFGAGSRLTVL.

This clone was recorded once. DNA for the CDR3: TGTGCCAGCAGCTTAGCTCTACGGGATACGCAGTATTTT. Translating gives CASSLALRDTQYF. The chain carries TRBV7-8 and TRBJ2-3; D call uncertain. The CDR3 extends over 13 amino acids. The germline V gene has CDR1 SGHVS and CDR2 FQNEAQ. V lost 0 bases to trimming and J lost 6 bases, with 7 bases between them.

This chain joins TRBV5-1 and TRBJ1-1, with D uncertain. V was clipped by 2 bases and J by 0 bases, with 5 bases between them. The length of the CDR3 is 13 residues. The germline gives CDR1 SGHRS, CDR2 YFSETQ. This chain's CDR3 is CASSLQLNTEAFF. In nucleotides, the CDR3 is TGCGCCAGCAGCTTACAACTGAACACTGAAGCTTTCTTT. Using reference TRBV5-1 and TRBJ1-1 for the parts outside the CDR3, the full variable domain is KAGVTQTPRYLIKTRGQQVTLSCSPISGHRSVSWYQQTPGQGLQFLFEYFSETQRNKGNFPGRFSGRQFSNSRSEMNVSTLELGDSALYLCASSLQLNTEAFFGQGTRLTVV.

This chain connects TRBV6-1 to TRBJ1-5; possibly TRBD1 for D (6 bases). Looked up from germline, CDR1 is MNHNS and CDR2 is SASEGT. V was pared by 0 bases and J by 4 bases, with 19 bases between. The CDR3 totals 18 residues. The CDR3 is CASSEAGGHRYRNQPQHF. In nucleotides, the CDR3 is TGTGCCAGCAGTGAAGCGGGGGGCCACAGGTATCGGAATCAGCCCCAGCATTTT.

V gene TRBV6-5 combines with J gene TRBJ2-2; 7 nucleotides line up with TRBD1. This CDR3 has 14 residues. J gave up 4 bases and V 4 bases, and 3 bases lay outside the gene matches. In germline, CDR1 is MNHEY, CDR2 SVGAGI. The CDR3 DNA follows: TGTGCCAGCAGTTTCCGGGACAGCACCGGGGAGCTGTTTTTT. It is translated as CASSFRDSTGELFF.

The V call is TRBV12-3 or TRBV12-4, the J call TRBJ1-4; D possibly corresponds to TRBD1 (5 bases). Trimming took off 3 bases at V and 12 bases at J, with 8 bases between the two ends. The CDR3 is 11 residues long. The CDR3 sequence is CASSLRGELFF. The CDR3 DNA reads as TGTGCCAGCAGTTTGAGGGGTGAACTGTTTTTT.

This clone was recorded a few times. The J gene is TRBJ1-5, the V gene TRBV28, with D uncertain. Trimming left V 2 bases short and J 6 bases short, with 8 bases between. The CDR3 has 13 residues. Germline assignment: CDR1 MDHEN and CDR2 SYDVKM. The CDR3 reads CASSLLGGQPQHF. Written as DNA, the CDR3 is TGTGCCAGCAGTTTACTAGGTGGTCAGCCCCAGCATTTT.

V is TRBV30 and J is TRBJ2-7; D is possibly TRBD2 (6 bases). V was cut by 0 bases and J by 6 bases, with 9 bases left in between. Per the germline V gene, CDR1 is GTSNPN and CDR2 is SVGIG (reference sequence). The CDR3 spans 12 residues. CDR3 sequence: CAWSVRRGEQYF. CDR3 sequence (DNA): TGTGCCTGGAGTGTCAGGAGGGGCGAGCAGTACTTC.

Written as DNA, the CDR3 is TGCGCCAGCAGCTTGGAAGGCAGGGTGCAGGGCTACACCTTC. Its translation: CASSLEGRVQGYTF. The rearrangement links TRBV5-1 to TRBJ1-2, with a weak D call TRBD1 (5 bases). The CDR3 extends over 14 amino acids. Trimming took off 0 bases at V and 8 bases at J, with 14 bases between the two ends. Looked up from germline, CDR1 is SGHRS and CDR2 is YFSETQ.

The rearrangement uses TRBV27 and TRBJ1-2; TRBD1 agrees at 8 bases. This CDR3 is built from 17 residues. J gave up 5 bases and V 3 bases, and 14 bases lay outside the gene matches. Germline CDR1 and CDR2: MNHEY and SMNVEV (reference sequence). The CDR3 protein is CASSFGHDRGQAYGYTF. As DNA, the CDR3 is TGTGCCAGCAGTTTTGGCCACGACAGGGGTCAAGCGTATGGCTACACCTTC.

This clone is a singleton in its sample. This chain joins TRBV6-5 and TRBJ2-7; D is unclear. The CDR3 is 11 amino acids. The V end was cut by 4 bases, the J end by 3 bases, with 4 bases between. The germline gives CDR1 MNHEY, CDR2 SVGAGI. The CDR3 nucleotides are TGTGCCAGCAGTTCCCACTACGAGCAGTACTTC. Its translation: CASSSHYEQYF.